This T cell receptor (beta chain) was recovered during a study of shared clonotypes between healthy human individuals. Study-wide background: Participating donors consisted of two women and a few men aged 18 to 49. Points from the study as a whole: An effect of sequencing depth on clonotype sharing among donors was expected. Non-shared clonotypes showed lower generation probabilities than clonotypes common to all four donors.

About this clone itself: Its specificity is unknown.

V lost 0 bases to trimming and J lost 4 bases, with 8 bases between them. This CDR3 has 14 residues. Germline lookup yields CDR1 LGHNA and CDR2 YSLEER. Assay: immunoSEQ multiplex PCR; the TCRdb copy retains only in-frame clones and omits some. Of 2.3 million or so clones listed, 93% are singletons. CD4+ cells underwent separation, giving CD45RA+ naive and CD45RA-negative memory subsets. The rearrangement links TRBV4-3 to TRBJ2-3; the D is unclear. What was sequenced was naive CD4+ T cells from PBMCs. Subset described: CD45RA+ positively selected. This clonotype was sampled from a man in his late teens or twenties in good health. Some clones in this sample may be carry-over from other donors' samples. The CDR3 coding sequence is TGCGCCAGCAGCCAAGAGCAGAATGCAGATACGCAGTATTTT. It encodes CASSQEQNADTQYF.